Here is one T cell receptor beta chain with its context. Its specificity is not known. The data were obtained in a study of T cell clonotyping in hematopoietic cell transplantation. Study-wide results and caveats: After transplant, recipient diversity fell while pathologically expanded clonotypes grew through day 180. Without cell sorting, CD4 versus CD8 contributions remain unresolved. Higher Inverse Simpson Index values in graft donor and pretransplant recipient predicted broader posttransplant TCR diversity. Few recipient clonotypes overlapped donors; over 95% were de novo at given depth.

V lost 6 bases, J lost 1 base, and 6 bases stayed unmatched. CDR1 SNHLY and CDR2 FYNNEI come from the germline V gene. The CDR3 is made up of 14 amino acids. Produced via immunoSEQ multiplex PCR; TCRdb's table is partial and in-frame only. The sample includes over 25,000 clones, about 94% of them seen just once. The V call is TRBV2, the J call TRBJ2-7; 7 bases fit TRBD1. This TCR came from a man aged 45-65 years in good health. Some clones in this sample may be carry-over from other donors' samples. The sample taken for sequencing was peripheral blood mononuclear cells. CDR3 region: CASRYQGQSYEQYF. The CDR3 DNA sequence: TGTGCCAGCAGATATCAGGGACAGTCCTACGAGCAGTACTTC.